This TCR beta chain is from a study of technical replicates of blood from a few donors. The germline V gene has CDR1 LGHNA and CDR2 YSLEER. The V end was cut by 0 bases, the J end by 5 bases, with 13 bases between. This CDR3 spans 15 amino acids. Libraries were prepared by immunoSEQ multiplex PCR; TCRdb keeps only in-frame clonotypes and omits some of them. In the table there are 60,000 to 75,000 clones, 87% of which are singletons. The genes are TRBV4-3 and TRBJ1-2; D is perhaps TRBD1 (5 bases). The receptor's source is a human donor in good health. Some clones in this sample may be carry-over from other donors' samples. Sequencing was performed on PBMCs. In DNA, the CDR3 is TGCGCCAGCAGCCAAGATTATGGGGCTTGGTATGGCTACACCTTC. It yields the protein CASSQDYGAWYGYTF.